This TCR beta chain was obtained from a study of graft-versus-host responses after intestinal transplantation. The CDR3 has 12 residues. Trimming took 6 bases from V and 3 from J, leaving 9 bases between them. Germline CDR1 SNHLY, CDR2 FYNNEI. Here immunoSEQ multiplex PCR was the method, and the copy in TCRdb shows in-frame clones only, minus some. The sample contains thousands of clones, 31% of which appear only once. Source: alloreactive CD4+ T cells from a mixed lymphocyte reaction culture, taken before intestinal transplant. Subset: CFSE-low proliferating T cells sorted from roughly six-day pre-transplant mixed lymphocyte reaction (GvH or HvG direction). This chain uses TRBV2 with TRBJ2-7; D gene unclear. This receptor was obtained from a human patient who received an intestinal transplant. As DNA, the CDR3 is TGTGCCAGCAGACGCCTATTCTACGAGCAGTACTTC. It yields the protein CASRRLFYEQYF.